The rows below give T cell receptor beta chains drawn from one sample of a study of cytomegalovirus exposure and HLA in healthy donors. TCRdb's copy holds only in-frame clones and misses some; the assay was immunoSEQ multiplex PCR. Among tens of thousands of clones listed, about 80% were seen once. The sequenced sample was PBMCs. These receptors came from a man aged 45-65 years in good health and CMV-seropositive. Both conserved end residues are part of each CDR3. D genes are given only for firm matches. Clone size is not always given. Where it is, it says once, few, many or a class for expanded clones.

V gene,D gene,J gene,clone size,CDR3 protein,CDR3 DNA
TRBV7-6,TRBD1,TRBJ2-7,-,CASSLQGQGSTEQYF,TGTGCCAGCAGCCTCCAGGGACAGGGCTCCACCGAGCAGTACTTC
TRBV9,TRBD2,TRBJ2-3,-,CASSVSGGQAPDTQYF,TGTGCCAGCAGCGTAAGCGGGGGTCAGGCGCCAGATACGCAGTATTTT
TRBV30,-,TRBJ1-1,-,CAWSGVGAFF,TGTGCCTGGAGTGGAGTCGGAGCTTTCTTT
TRBV10-2,TRBD1,TRBJ1-5,-,CASRAGQGSQPQHF,TGCGCCAGCAGGGCGGGACAGGGGTCTCAGCCCCAGCATTTT
TRBV4-2,-,TRBJ2-2,-,CASSPISGGNTGELFF,TGTGCCAGCAGCCCAATTAGCGGAGGTAACACCGGGGAGCTGTTTTTT
TRBV2,TRBD1,TRBJ1-2,-,CASSESGGLGGGYTF,TGTGCCAGCAGTGAATCAGGGGGGCTGGGCGGCGGCTACACCTTC
TRBV7-8,TRBD1,TRBJ2-1,few,CASSLLERQGEQFF,TGTGCCAGCAGCTTGCTCGAGAGACAGGGAGAGCAGTTCTTC
TRBV7-3,TRBD2,TRBJ2-1,-,CASSLGLAGYNEQFF,TGTGCCAGCAGCTTGGGTCTAGCGGGTTACAATGAGCAGTTCTTC
TRBV19,-,TRBJ2-1,-,CASRYTGFLYNEQFF,TGTGCCAGTAGGTACACAGGGTTCCTCTACAATGAGCAGTTCTTC
TRBV7-8,-,TRBJ1-1,-,CASSLASGGTEAFF,TGTGCCAGCAGCTTAGCCTCGGGGGGGACTGAAGCTTTCTTT
TRBV7-9,TRBD1,TRBJ1-2,-,CASTTGQAYGYTF,TGTGCCAGCACCACCGGACAGGCGTATGGCTACACCTTC
TRBV30,TRBD1,TRBJ1-2,-,CAWSEGTGYGYTF,TGTGCCTGGAGTGAAGGGACAGGCTATGGCTACACCTTC
TRBV27,-,TRBJ2-3,few,CASSFSGDTDTQYF,TGTGCCAGCAGTTTCTCGGGGGACACAGATACGCAGTATTTT
TRBV7-3,TRBD1,TRBJ2-1,few,CASSSSGTGGFNEQFF,TGTGCCAGCAGCTCCTCCGGGACAGGGGGCTTCAATGAGCAGTTCTTC
TRBV7-2,-,TRBJ2-1,-,CASSARVDGEQFF,TGTGCCAGCAGTGCGAGGGTAGACGGCGAGCAGTTCTTC
TRBV5-1,TRBD1,TRBJ1-1,-,CASSYRGPTEAFF,TGCGCCAGCAGTTACAGGGGACCCACTGAAGCTTTCTTT
TRBV6-5,TRBD2,TRBJ2-1,-,CASTLRSGGINEQFF,TGTGCCAGCACATTACGTAGCGGGGGAATCAATGAGCAGTTCTTC
TRBV7-2,-,TRBJ1-2,-,CASSLGTASYGYTF,TGTGCCAGCAGCTTAGGGACAGCATCCTATGGCTACACCTTC
TRBV27,TRBD2,TRBJ2-1,few,CASTSGLAAYNEQFF,TGTGCCAGCACCTCGGGACTAGCGGCTTACAATGAGCAGTTCTTC
TRBV18,-,TRBJ2-3,-,CASSPGSGLTDTQYF,TGTGCCAGCTCACCAGGGTCGGGACTTACAGATACGCAGTATTTT
TRBV9,-,TRBJ2-7,once,CASSPGPPGHGRMGYEQYF,TGTGCCAGCAGCCCCGGGCCCCCGGGACACGGGAGGATGGGATACGAGCAGTACTTC
TRBV6-1,-,TRBJ1-1,-,CASSPVSGVTEAFF,TGTGCCAGCAGTCCAGTGAGCGGGGTCACTGAAGCTTTCTTT
TRBV7-9,-,TRBJ2-2,-,CASSLAQGYTGELFF,TGTGCCAGCAGCTTAGCGCAGGGTTACACCGGGGAGCTGTTTTTT
TRBV27,-,TRBJ1-1,-,CASSQQGNTEAFF,TGTGCCAGCAGCCAACAGGGGAACACTGAAGCTTTCTTT
TRBV7-9,TRBD2,TRBJ2-1,-,CASSLGTSGRNEQFF,TGTGCCAGCAGCTTAGGGACTAGCGGGAGGAATGAGCAGTTCTTC
TRBV30,-,TRBJ1-2,-,CAGGRGPPYGYTF,TGTGCCGGCGGCAGGGGTCCCCCCTATGGCTACACCTTC
TRBV6-5,TRBD2,TRBJ2-7,-,CASSRDSGTAEQYF,TGTGCCAGCAGCCGAGACAGCGGGACTGCCGAGCAGTACTTC
TRBV6-5,-,TRBJ2-1,few,CASSFRGNEQFF,TGTGCCAGCAGTTTCAGAGGGAATGAGCAGTTCTTC
TRBV18,-,TRBJ2-1,once,CASSSGHRNEQFF,TGTGCCAGCTCATCGGGACACCGGAATGAGCAGTTCTTC
TRBV19,TRBD1,TRBJ1-2,few,CASSIKPGGSGYTF,TGTGCCAGTAGTATTAAGCCAGGGGGCTCTGGCTACACCTTC
TRBV15,TRBD1,TRBJ2-1,once,CATSRDGTGSGEQFF,TGTGCCACCAGCAGAGATGGGACAGGGTCCGGTGAGCAGTTCTTC
TRBV4-1,-,TRBJ1-1,few,CASSQRVSGNTEAFF,TGCGCCAGCAGCCAAAGAGTAAGTGGGAACACTGAAGCTTTCTTT
TRBV7-2,TRBD2,TRBJ2-7,-,CASSSSSGTSYEQYF,TGTGCCAGCAGCTCCTCTAGCGGCACCTCCTACGAGCAGTACTTC
TRBV6-5,TRBD1,TRBJ1-5,-,CASRNRDRIDQPQHF,TGTGCCAGCAGAAACCGGGACAGGATTGATCAGCCCCAGCATTTT
TRBV7-6,TRBD2,TRBJ2-3,few,CASKKASGSGEDTQYF,TGTGCCAGCAAAAAGGCCAGCGGGAGCGGAGAAGATACGCAGTATTTT